The rows below give T cell receptor beta chains drawn from one sample of a study of blood T cell repertoires in COVID-19. Using immunoSEQ multiplex PCR, the repertoire was profiled, and TCRdb retains in-frame clones only, with some absent. This table holds approximately 130,000 clones, 77% found once. Sequencing was done on a sample of peripheral blood. The origin of the receptors is a human donor in a cohort sampled during active COVID-19. The CDR3 runs from the conserved cysteine through the conserved F or W. Fields, in order: CDR3 protein, CDR3 DNA, J gene, V gene, clone size, D gene. A D gene is named only where the DNA matches it firmly. Size is stated for part of the rows, as once, few or many counts, or as a class when the clone is expanded.

CDR3 protein: CASSYDGFRGMDTEAFF; CDR3 DNA: TGTGCCAGCAGTTACGATGGTTTCAGGGGAATGGACACTGAAGCTTTCTTT; J gene: TRBJ1-1; V gene: TRBV6-2/TRBV6-3; clone size: -; D gene: -
CDR3 protein: CASGDRVSYGYTF; CDR3 DNA: TGCGCCAGCGGGGACAGGGTATCCTATGGCTACACCTTC; J gene: TRBJ1-2; V gene: TRBV5-1; clone size: -; D gene: TRBD1
CDR3 protein: CASSLEVGRSGNTIYF; CDR3 DNA: TGCGCCAGCAGCTTGGAAGTTGGCCGCTCTGGAAACACCATATATTTT; J gene: TRBJ1-3; V gene: TRBV5-1; clone size: -; D gene: -
CDR3 protein: CASSLKDRGNGYTF; CDR3 DNA: TGTGCCAGCAGTTTGAAAGACAGGGGCAATGGCTACACCTTC; J gene: TRBJ1-2; V gene: TRBV27; clone size: -; D gene: TRBD1
CDR3 protein: CSVLSPLGGTEAFF; CDR3 DNA: TGCAGCGTCCTCTCGCCCTTGGGGGGCACTGAAGCTTTCTTT; J gene: TRBJ1-1; V gene: TRBV29-1; clone size: -; D gene: -
CDR3 protein: CAISETLAGANEQYF; CDR3 DNA: TGTGCCATCAGTGAAACCCTAGCGGGAGCGAACGAGCAGTACTTC; J gene: TRBJ2-7; V gene: TRBV10-3; clone size: -; D gene: TRBD2
CDR3 protein: CACRGSGPYEQYF; CDR3 DNA: TGTGCCTGCAGGGGGAGCGGGCCCTACGAGCAGTACTTC; J gene: TRBJ2-7; V gene: TRBV30; clone size: -; D gene: -
CDR3 protein: CASSLEAGADTQYF; CDR3 DNA: TGTGCCAGCAGCTTAGAGGCCGGGGCAGATACGCAGTATTTT; J gene: TRBJ2-3; V gene: TRBV11-2; clone size: -; D gene: -
CDR3 protein: CATPWGTETYGYTF; CDR3 DNA: TGTGCCACCCCGTGGGGGACAGAAACCTATGGCTACACCTTC; J gene: TRBJ1-2; V gene: TRBV7-9; clone size: -; D gene: TRBD1
CDR3 protein: CARLKSGTGLLTEAFF; CDR3 DNA: TGTGCCCGCCTGAAATCCGGGACAGGGTTACTCACTGAAGCTTTCTTT; J gene: TRBJ1-1; V gene: TRBV11-3; clone size: -; D gene: TRBD1
CDR3 protein: CASSRQIYEQYF; CDR3 DNA: TGTGCCAGCAGTAGACAGATCTACGAGCAGTACTTC; J gene: TRBJ2-7; V gene: TRBV2; clone size: few; D gene: -
CDR3 protein: CASSSQGAEQYF; CDR3 DNA: TGTGCCAGCAGTTCCCAGGGGGCCGAGCAGTACTTC; J gene: TRBJ2-7; V gene: TRBV7-9; clone size: -; D gene: TRBD1
CDR3 protein: CASSGDNGGEQYF; CDR3 DNA: TGTGCCAGCAGTGGGGACAATGGTGGCGAGCAGTACTTC; J gene: TRBJ2-7; V gene: TRBV27; clone size: once; D gene: -
CDR3 protein: CASSSGQGYEQYF; CDR3 DNA: TGTGCCAGTAGTTCGGGACAGGGCTACGAGCAGTACTTC; J gene: TRBJ2-7; V gene: TRBV19; clone size: -; D gene: TRBD1
CDR3 protein: CAWSTLSSGNTIYF; CDR3 DNA: TGTGCCTGGAGTACCCTGAGCTCTGGAAACACCATATATTTT; J gene: TRBJ1-3; V gene: TRBV30; clone size: -; D gene: -
CDR3 protein: CAWTGVGTEAFF; CDR3 DNA: TGTGCCTGGACAGGGGTGGGCACTGAAGCTTTCTTT; J gene: TRBJ1-1; V gene: TRBV30; clone size: -; D gene: -
CDR3 protein: CAGLEAITDTQYF; CDR3 DNA: TGTGCCGGGCTGGAGGCGATCACAGATACGCAGTATTTT; J gene: TRBJ2-3; V gene: TRBV6-5; clone size: -; D gene: -
CDR3 protein: CASSKGDRVRQEKLFF; CDR3 DNA: TGTGCCAGCAGTAAGGGGGACAGGGTTCGGCAAGAAAAACTGTTTTTT; J gene: TRBJ1-4; V gene: TRBV6-6; clone size: -; D gene: TRBD1
CDR3 protein: CASSLGVTPSSGNTIYF; CDR3 DNA: TGTGCCAGCAGCTTAGGGGTGACGCCTAGCTCTGGAAACACCATATATTTT; J gene: TRBJ1-3; V gene: TRBV7-8; clone size: -; D gene: -
CDR3 protein: CASSGQGAQETQYF; CDR3 DNA: TGCGCCAGCAGTGGACAGGGGGCGCAGGAGACCCAGTACTTC; J gene: TRBJ2-5; V gene: TRBV10-2; clone size: few; D gene: TRBD1
CDR3 protein: CASSPVFWTEAFF; CDR3 DNA: TGTGCCAGCAGTCCAGTATTTTGGACTGAAGCTTTCTTT; J gene: TRBJ1-1; V gene: TRBV28; clone size: few; D gene: -
CDR3 protein: CASSSQGFHGYTF; CDR3 DNA: TGTGCCAGCTCTTCTCAGGGGTTCCATGGCTACACCTTC; J gene: TRBJ1-2; V gene: TRBV18; clone size: few; D gene: -
CDR3 protein: CASSPRGGPYEQYF; CDR3 DNA: TGTGCCAGCTCACCACGGGGGGGGCCCTACGAGCAGTACTTC; J gene: TRBJ2-7; V gene: TRBV18; clone size: -; D gene: -
CDR3 protein: CASSSRGIPYEQYF; CDR3 DNA: TGTGCCAGCAGCTCCCGCGGGATTCCCTACGAGCAGTACTTC; J gene: TRBJ2-7; V gene: TRBV11-2; clone size: once; D gene: -
CDR3 protein: CASSQAPWADLYNEQFF; CDR3 DNA: TGTGCCAGCAGCCAAGCCCCCTGGGCGGACTTATACAATGAGCAGTTCTTC; J gene: TRBJ2-1; V gene: TRBV4-2; clone size: -; D gene: -
CDR3 protein: CASSGTGYEQYF; CDR3 DNA: TGTGCCAGCAGCGGGACAGGGTACGAGCAGTACTTC; J gene: TRBJ2-7; V gene: TRBV9; clone size: few; D gene: TRBD1
CDR3 protein: CASSIQGQEYGELFF; CDR3 DNA: TGTGCCAGCTCAATACAGGGACAGGAGTACGGGGAGCTGTTTTTT; J gene: TRBJ2-2; V gene: TRBV18; clone size: -; D gene: TRBD1
CDR3 protein: CASSDPGLADYEQYF; CDR3 DNA: TGCGCCAGCAGTGACCCGGGGCTAGCGGATTACGAGCAGTACTTC; J gene: TRBJ2-7; V gene: TRBV10-2; clone size: -; D gene: TRBD2
CDR3 protein: CASSPEVCFWGQGACVDF; CDR3 DNA: -; J gene: TRBJ2-7; V gene: TRBV28; clone size: -; D gene: -
CDR3 protein: CASSQALGGTRTYEQYF; CDR3 DNA: TGTGCCAGCAGCCAAGCGCTGGGGGGAACCAGAACCTACGAGCAGTACTTC; J gene: TRBJ2-7; V gene: TRBV3-1/TRBV3-2; clone size: -; D gene: -
CDR3 protein: CASSPGQGTSYEQYF; CDR3 DNA: TGCGCCAGCAGCCCGGGACAGGGGACCTCCTACGAGCAGTACTTC; J gene: TRBJ2-7; V gene: TRBV5-1; clone size: -; D gene: TRBD1
CDR3 protein: CASSFDWVGEQYF; CDR3 DNA: TGTGCCAGCAGCTTCGACTGGGTGGGCGAGCAGTACTTC; J gene: TRBJ2-7; V gene: TRBV5-5; clone size: -; D gene: -
CDR3 protein: CAWSVYRQRDEAFF; CDR3 DNA: TGTGCCTGGAGTGTTTATAGACAGCGAGATGAAGCTTTCTTT; J gene: TRBJ1-1; V gene: TRBV30; clone size: few; D gene: -
CDR3 protein: CASSLTVTDTQYF; CDR3 DNA: TGCGCCAGCAGTCTGACTGTCACAGATACGCAGTATTTT; J gene: TRBJ2-3; V gene: TRBV10-1; clone size: many; D gene: -
CDR3 protein: CASSIRTHYGYTF; CDR3 DNA: TGTGCCAGCAGCATCCGGACACACTATGGCTACACCTTC; J gene: TRBJ1-2; V gene: TRBV7-2; clone size: -; D gene: -
CDR3 protein: CASSQGSELTAYEQYF; CDR3 DNA: TGCGCCAGCAGCCAAGGATCAGAATTGACAGCCTACGAGCAGTACTTC; J gene: TRBJ2-7; V gene: TRBV4-1; clone size: -; D gene: -
CDR3 protein: CAWRWGGTEAFF; CDR3 DNA: TGTGCCTGGAGATGGGGAGGAACTGAAGCTTTCTTT; J gene: TRBJ1-1; V gene: TRBV30; clone size: -; D gene: -
CDR3 protein: CASLPREGYEQYF; CDR3 DNA: TGTGCCAGCCTCCCGCGGGAGGGCTACGAGCAGTACTTC; J gene: TRBJ2-7; V gene: TRBV27; clone size: -; D gene: TRBD2
CDR3 protein: CASSSLGGEGNEQFF; CDR3 DNA: TGTGCCAGCAGTTCCTTGGGGGGGGAGGGGAATGAGCAGTTCTTC; J gene: TRBJ2-1; V gene: TRBV6-6; clone size: -; D gene: TRBD2
CDR3 protein: CAARGGTETYEQYF; CDR3 DNA: TGTGCCGCCAGAGGTGGGACAGAGACCTACGAGCAGTACTTC; J gene: TRBJ2-7; V gene: TRBV24-1; clone size: -; D gene: TRBD1
CDR3 protein: CASSIGGEKLFF; CDR3 DNA: TGTGCCAGCAGCATCGGGGGTGAAAAACTGTTTTTT; J gene: TRBJ1-4; V gene: TRBV12-3/TRBV12-4; clone size: -; D gene: -
CDR3 protein: CASSLPGTGLEQYF; CDR3 DNA: TGTGCCAGCAGCCTCCCCGGGACAGGGTTGGAGCAGTACTTC; J gene: TRBJ2-7; V gene: TRBV6-6; clone size: -; D gene: TRBD1
CDR3 protein: CASSLAGIHGYTF; CDR3 DNA: TGTGCCAGCAGCTTAGCGGGGATCCATGGCTACACCTTC; J gene: TRBJ1-2; V gene: TRBV11-2; clone size: -; D gene: -
CDR3 protein: CASSMGNRVEQYF; CDR3 DNA: TGTGCCAGTAGTATGGGGAACAGGGTCGAGCAGTACTTC; J gene: TRBJ2-7; V gene: TRBV19; clone size: -; D gene: -
CDR3 protein: CASSFGTGGGQTQYF; CDR3 DNA: TGTGCCAGCAGCTTCGGGACAGGGGGCGGGCAGACCCAGTACTTC; J gene: TRBJ2-5; V gene: TRBV7-8; clone size: -; D gene: TRBD1
CDR3 protein: CASSLWDRADEQYF; CDR3 DNA: TGTGCCAGCAGCTTGTGGGACAGGGCCGACGAGCAGTACTTC; J gene: TRBJ2-7; V gene: TRBV5-8; clone size: -; D gene: TRBD1
CDR3 protein: CASSPGQVPYNEQFF; CDR3 DNA: TGTGCCAGCAGCCCCGGACAGGTCCCTTACAATGAGCAGTTCTTC; J gene: TRBJ2-1; V gene: TRBV7-3; clone size: -; D gene: TRBD1
CDR3 protein: CASSQGAGKTEAFF; CDR3 DNA: TGCGCCAGCAGCCAAGGGGCAGGGAAGACTGAAGCTTTCTTT; J gene: TRBJ1-1; V gene: TRBV4-1; clone size: few; D gene: -
CDR3 protein: CAWSGDRAWEDTEAFF; CDR3 DNA: TGTGCCTGGAGTGGGGACAGGGCCTGGGAGGACACTGAAGCTTTCTTT; J gene: TRBJ1-1; V gene: TRBV30; clone size: -; D gene: TRBD1
CDR3 protein: CSVTGATYEQYF; CDR3 DNA: TGCAGCGTGACAGGGGCCACCTACGAGCAGTACTTC; J gene: TRBJ2-7; V gene: TRBV29-1; clone size: -; D gene: TRBD1
CDR3 protein: CASSEPGMDEQYF; CDR3 DNA: TGTGCCAGCAGTGAGCCAGGGATGGACGAGCAGTACTTC; J gene: TRBJ2-7; V gene: TRBV6-1; clone size: -; D gene: -
CDR3 protein: CASGSGTGQQPQHF; CDR3 DNA: TGTGCTAGTGGTTCCGGGACAGGTCAACAGCCCCAGCATTTT; J gene: TRBJ1-5; V gene: TRBV12-5; clone size: -; D gene: TRBD1
CDR3 protein: CASSFPGTGPAAF; CDR3 DNA: TGTGCCAGCAGTTTCCCCGGGACAGGGCCAGCGGCCTTC; J gene: TRBJ1-2; V gene: TRBV28; clone size: once; D gene: TRBD1
CDR3 protein: CASSLVGRPLNTEAFF; CDR3 DNA: TGTGCCAGCAGCTTGGTTGGCAGGCCATTGAACACTGAAGCTTTCTTT; J gene: TRBJ1-1; V gene: TRBV5-4; clone size: -; D gene: -
CDR3 protein: CASGLSGRTYEQYF; CDR3 DNA: TGTGCCAGCGGATTAAGCGGGCGAACCTACGAGCAGTACTTC; J gene: TRBJ2-7; V gene: TRBV7-8; clone size: -; D gene: -
CDR3 protein: CASSPGLDEQFF; CDR3 DNA: TGTGCCAGCAGTCCAGGGTTGGATGAGCAGTTCTTC; J gene: TRBJ2-1; V gene: TRBV6-5; clone size: -; D gene: -
CDR3 protein: CASSPTDLDQPQHF; CDR3 DNA: TGTGCCAGCTCACCGACAGATCTAGATCAGCCCCAGCATTTT; J gene: TRBJ1-5; V gene: TRBV18; clone size: -; D gene: -